This T cell receptor (beta chain) was identified during a study of graft-versus-host responses after intestinal transplantation. General study points: Allograft graft-versus-host to host-versus-graft clonal ratios ran high in patients with graft-donor T cell macrochimerism.

The CDR3 sequence is 14 residues long. With 6 bases clipped from V and 8 bases from J, the junction kept 4 bases outside the gene matches. Germline V CDR1 and CDR2: WSHSY, SAAADI. Data came from immunoSEQ multiplex PCR; TCRdb stores just in-frame clones and leaves some out. Among 85,000 to 90,000 clones listed, approximately 90% were seen once. A word on this clone: Its antigen is not identified.

The sample consisted of unstimulated CD4+ T cells sorted from spleen or lymph node cells, taken before transplant. The TCR originated in a human donor who was the organ donor for an intestinal transplant. The rearrangement uses TRBV10-2 and TRBJ2-2; 12 bases match TRBD2. The CDR3 nucleotides read TGCGCCAGCAGATCTAGCGGGGGGGCTGGGGAGCTGTTTTTT. This sequence encodes CASRSSGGAGELFF.